These T cell receptor beta chains were read from a single sample in a study of blood T cell repertoires in COVID-19. Using immunoSEQ multiplex PCR, the repertoire was profiled, and TCRdb retains in-frame clones only, with some absent. The sample holds some 66,000 clones, approximately 82% seen once. The sample consisted of peripheral blood. Source of these receptors: a man aged 55-75 years with acute or convalescent COVID-19. CDR3s include the opening cysteine and the closing phenylalanine or tryptophan. The D gene is left open where the match is weak. Only part of the rows carry a size: once, few, many, or a class if the clone is expanded.

-,TRBV5-6,-,TRBJ1-2,TGTGCCAGCAGCACGAACCTGGGCCTTGATGGCTACACCTTC,CASSTNLGLDGYTF
TRBD2,TRBV4-1,-,TRBJ2-2,TGCGCCAGCAGCCAAGGGGAGGGGCCGAACTCCGGGGAGCTGTTTTTT,CASSQGEGPNSGELFF
-,TRBV19,-,TRBJ2-6,TGTGCCAGTAGTATGCCAAATATCAGACTCAGGGTCTCTGGGGCCAACGTCCTGACTTTC,CASSMPNIRLRVSGANVLTF
-,TRBV11-2,-,TRBJ2-7,TGTGCCAGCAGCTTAGCTGGGGGGAACGAGCAGTACTTC,CASSLAGGNEQYF
-,TRBV19,-,TRBJ2-3,TGTGCCAGTAGCCGCGGGACTTCCCCCAATTACGATACGCAGTATTTT,CASSRGTSPNYDTQYF
TRBD1,TRBV11-3,-,TRBJ1-1,TGTGCCAGCAGCTTAGGACAGGGTGAAGCTTTCTTT,CASSLGQGEAFF
-,TRBV30,-,TRBJ2-1,TGTGCCTGGAGTGTAAAGGGGCTTAGCCAGTTCTTC,CAWSVKGLSQFF
TRBD1,TRBV19,-,TRBJ2-2,TGTGCCATATCAGTGACAGGGAGTACCGGGGAGCTGTTTTTT,CAISVTGSTGELFF
-,TRBV5-1,few,TRBJ2-7,TGCGCCAGCAGCCTACTGGAGTATTCCTCCTACGAGCAGTACTTC,CASSLLEYSSYEQYF
TRBD1,TRBV5-6,-,TRBJ2-2,TGTGCCAGCAGCTTGGACAGGGGGCGCGGCACCGGGGAGCTGTTTTTT,CASSLDRGRGTGELFF
-,TRBV7-2,-,TRBJ1-1,TGTGCCAGCAGCGCTAATTCCGCTAGGGGTGCATCTGAAGCTTTCTTT,CASSANSARGASEAFF